This paragraph reports one T cell receptor beta chain. These data belong to a study of T cell changes during pregnancy in multiple sclerosis. The germline V gene has CDR1 MNHEY and CDR2 SVGAGI. The CDR3 spans 16 residues. The junction had 5 bases not matched to a gene; V was cut back by 4 bases and J by 1 base. TCRdb's copy holds only in-frame clones and misses some; the assay was immunoSEQ multiplex PCR. In the table there are around 39,000 clones, approximately 88% of which are singletons. The chain couples TRBV6-5 to TRBJ2-7; TRBD2 matches at 12 bases. The sample here was CD4+ T cells from peripheral blood mononuclear cells, taken before pregnancy. The receptor was isolated from a female donor with multiple sclerosis, enrolled in a pregnancy study. The DNA of the CDR3 is TGTGCCAGCAGTTCGCGCGGGACTAGCGGGTCCTACGAGCAGTACTTC. It codes for CASSSRGTSGSYEQYF.